This T cell receptor (beta chain) was obtained from a study of cytomegalovirus exposure and HLA in healthy donors. Study-level findings and limits: A later analysis associated around 17,000 TCR beta sequences with HLA alleles at a 0.05 false discovery rate. Versus the roughly 670-donor mean, an Asian-associated ancestry cluster reportedly showed fewer N-insertions in a later analysis. Presence/absence results assume similar sequencing depth per donor, which may not hold.

Details on this clone: The antigen remains undetermined.

A multiplex PCR was run with 60 Vbeta primers and 13 Jbeta primers. Data came from immunoSEQ multiplex PCR; TCRdb stores just in-frame clones and leaves some out. The sample has approximately 270,000 clones, about 80% seen once. This CDR3 contains 16 residues. The germline CDR1 and CDR2 sequences are SGHRS and YFSETQ. V was clipped by 0 bases and J by 4 bases, with 16 bases between them. This sequence originates from a girl aged 2 to 10 in good health and CMV-seronegative. V gene TRBV5-1 combines with J gene TRBJ1-2, with D possibly being TRBD1 (5 bases). Sequenced: PBMCs. CDR3 DNA sequence: TGCGCCAGCAGCTTGGAAGGGGAATTAGGTGGCTATGGCTACACCTTC. Translated, it gives CASSLEGELGGYGYTF.